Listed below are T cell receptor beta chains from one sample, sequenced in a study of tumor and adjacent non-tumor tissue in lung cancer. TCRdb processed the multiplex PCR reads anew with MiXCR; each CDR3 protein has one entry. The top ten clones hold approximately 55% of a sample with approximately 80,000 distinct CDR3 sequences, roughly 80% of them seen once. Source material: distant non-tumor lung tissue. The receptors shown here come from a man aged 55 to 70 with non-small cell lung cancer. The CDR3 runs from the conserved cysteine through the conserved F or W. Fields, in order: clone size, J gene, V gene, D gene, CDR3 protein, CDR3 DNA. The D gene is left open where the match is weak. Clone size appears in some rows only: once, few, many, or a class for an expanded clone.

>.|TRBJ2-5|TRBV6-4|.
CASSGEETQYF
TGTGCCAGCAGTGGGGAGGAGACCCAGTACTTC
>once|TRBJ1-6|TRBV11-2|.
CASTEVTEYNSPIHF
TGTGCCAGCACAGAGGTGACTGAATATAATTCACCCATCCACTTT
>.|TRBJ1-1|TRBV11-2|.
CASSFVGRVTGAFF
TGTGCTAGCAGCTTTGTCGGGAGGGTCACTGGAGCTTTCTTT
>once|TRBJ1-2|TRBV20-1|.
CGSTGSAGYTF
TGCGGTTCGACCGGGTCAGCAGGCTACACCTTC
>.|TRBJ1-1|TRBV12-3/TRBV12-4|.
CGSSWLGMNTEAIF
TGTGGCAGCAGTTGGCTGGGGATGAACACCGAAGCTATCTTT
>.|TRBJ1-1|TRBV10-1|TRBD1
CASSHQGAGTETIF
TGCGCCAGCAGTCACCAGGGGGCCGGCACTGAAACTATCTTT
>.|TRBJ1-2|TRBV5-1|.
CASSHGNSQGTYGYTF
TGCGCCAGCAGCCACGGGAACTCACAGGGAACCTATGGCTACACCTTC
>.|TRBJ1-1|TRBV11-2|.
CASSLVETGTDALF
TGTGCCAGCAGCTTAGTCGAGACGGGCACTGATGCTTTATTT
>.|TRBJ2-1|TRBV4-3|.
CAGSQVGRLANERFF
TGCGCCGGCAGCCAGGTGGGAAGGCTAGCCAATGAGCGGTTCTTC
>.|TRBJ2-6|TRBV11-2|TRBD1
CAISLVPTDRPSGANVLTF
TGTGCCATCAGCTTAGTTCCAACGGACAGGCCCTCTGGGGCCAACGTCCTAACTTTC
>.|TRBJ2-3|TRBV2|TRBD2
CASRTTSGNTDTQYF
TGTGCCAGCAGGACAACTAGCGGGAACACAGATACGCAGTATTTT
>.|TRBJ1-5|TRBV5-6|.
CASSTHQGPGQPQHF
TGTGCCAGCAGCACCCACCAGGGACCCGGGCAGCCCCAGCATTTT
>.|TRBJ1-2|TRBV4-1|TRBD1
CATSPGGTGDCYGYTF
TGCGCCACCAGTCCCGGTGGAACAGGGGACTGCTATGGCTACACCTTC
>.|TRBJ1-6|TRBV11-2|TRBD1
CASSSTTGNSPMHF
TGTGCCAGCAGCTCTACGACAGGGAATTCACCCATGCACTTT
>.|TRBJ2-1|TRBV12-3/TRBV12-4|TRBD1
CASSHSDRGGGEQFF
TGTGCCAGCAGTCACTCGGACAGGGGAGGGGGTGAGCAGTTCTTC
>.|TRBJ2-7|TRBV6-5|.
CVNCNGGVTRDEQYF
TGTGTCAACTGCAATGGGGGAGTCACTCGCGACGAGCAGTACTTC
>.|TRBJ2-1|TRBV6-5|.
CASSSGQYNEQFF
TGTGCCAGCAGTTCCGGACAGTACAATGAGCAGTTTTTC
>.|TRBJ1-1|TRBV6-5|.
CANITRRLRGNTEAFF
TGTGCGAACATAACCCGGAGGCTACGCGGAAACACTGAAGCTTTCTTT
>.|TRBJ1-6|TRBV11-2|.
CVSKGPGHSDSPLHF
TGTGTCAGCAAGGGCCCGGGACATAGTGATTCACCCCTCCACTTT
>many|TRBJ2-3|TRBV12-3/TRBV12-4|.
CASRPTRRGTDTQYF
TGTGCCAGCAGACCTACCAGGCGAGGAACAGATACGCAGTATTTT
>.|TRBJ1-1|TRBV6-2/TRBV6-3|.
CASSYPYGNTEIFF
TGTGCCAGCAGTTACCCCTATGGGAACACTGAAATTTTCTTT
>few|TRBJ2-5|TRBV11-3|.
CASSTRVWGETQYF
TGTGCCAGCAGCACTAGGGTGTGGGGGGAGACCCAGTACTTT
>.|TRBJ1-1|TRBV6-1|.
CVSCEDTGDTEAFF
TGTGTCAGCTGTGAAGACACGGGCGACACTGAAGCTTTCTTT
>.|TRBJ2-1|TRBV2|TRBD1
CASSLTGTGRFF
TGTGCCAGCAGCCTGACCGGGACAGGGAGGTTCTTC
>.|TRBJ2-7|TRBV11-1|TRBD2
CANSRTRGTADEQYF
TGTGCCAACAGCAGGACTAGAGGGACGGCAGACGAGCAATACTTC
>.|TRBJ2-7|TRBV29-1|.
CSVAERAEQYF
TGCAGCGTCGCAGAGAGGGCCGAGCAGTACTTC
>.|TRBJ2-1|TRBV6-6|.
CANRNRDGPYNEQSF
TGTGCCAACAGAAACCGGGACGGGCCCTACAATGAGCAGTCCTTC
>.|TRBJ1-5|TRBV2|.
CASSAGGGPQHF
TGTGCCAGCTCAGCAGGCGGGGGGCCCCAGCATTTT
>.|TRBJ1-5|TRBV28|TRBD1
CASSWGQGGDQPQHF
TGTGCCAGCAGTTGGGGACAGGGGGGCGATCAGCCCCAGCATTTT
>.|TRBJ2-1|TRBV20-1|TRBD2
CIARGLAGYNEQFF
TGCATTGCTAGAGGGCTAGCGGGGTACAATGAGCAGTTCTTC
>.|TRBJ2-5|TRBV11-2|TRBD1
CAISSGQVLETQHF
TGTGCCATCAGCTCTGGACAGGTCCTAGAGACCCAGCACTTC
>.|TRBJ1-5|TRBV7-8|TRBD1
CASSLRQGEWPQHF
TGTGCTAGCAGCCTACGACAGGGGGAATGGCCCCAGCATTTT
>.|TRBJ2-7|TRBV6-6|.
CASSPRDTTYEKYF
TGTGCCAGCAGCCCCCGGGACACGACTTACGAGAAGTACTTC
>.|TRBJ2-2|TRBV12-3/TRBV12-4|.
CVSLAVGELFF
TGTGTCAGCTTAGCTGTCGGAGAGCTGTTTTTT
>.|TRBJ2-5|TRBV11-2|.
CASRSIGEETQYF
TGTGCCAGCAGGTCTATAGGGGAAGAGACACAGTATTTC
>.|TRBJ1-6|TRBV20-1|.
CSAERLVDSGNSPLHF
TGCAGTGCTGAGCGCCTCGTAGACAGTGGTAATTCACCCCTCCACTTT
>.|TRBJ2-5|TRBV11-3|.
CAISFTWGETQYF
TGTGCCATCAGCTTTACCTGGGGAGAGACCCAGTACTTC
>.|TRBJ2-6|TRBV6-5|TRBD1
CACSLEGANSGANVLTF
TGTGCCTGCAGTTTAGAGGGGGCCAATTCTGGGGCCAACGTCCTGACTTTC
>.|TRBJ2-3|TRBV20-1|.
CSARGGRKTDTHYF
TGTAGTGCTAGAGGCGGACGGAAGACAGATACGCACTATTTT
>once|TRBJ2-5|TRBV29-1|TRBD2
CSVEANSGPIQETEYF
TGCAGCGTTGAAGCGAATAGCGGGCCCATCCAAGAGACCGAGTACTTC
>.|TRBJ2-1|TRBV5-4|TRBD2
CVSSGGGRARNVQFF
TGTGTCAGCAGCGGGGGGGGAAGGGCCAGAAATGTGCAGTTCTTC
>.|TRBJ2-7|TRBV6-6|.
CVSSYTFGEQYF
.
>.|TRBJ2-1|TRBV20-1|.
CSASGFDEQFF
TGCAGTGCATCAGGGTTTGATGAGCAATTCTTC
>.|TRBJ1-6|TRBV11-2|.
CASREMTEYNSLLHF
TGTGCCAGCAGGGAGATGACTGAATATAATTCACTCCTCCACTTT
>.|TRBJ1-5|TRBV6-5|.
CASSYGGLGSQPQHF
TGTGCCAGCAGTTACGGTGGACTTGGTAGTCAGCCCCAGCATTTT
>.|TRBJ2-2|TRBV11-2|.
CTSSLEPPTSSGELFF
TGTACCAGCAGTTTAGAACCCCCCACTAGTTCCGGGGAGCTGTTTTTT
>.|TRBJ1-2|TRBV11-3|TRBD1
CVSSLEGRGGIYGYTF
TGTGTCAGCAGCTTAGAGGGACGAGGGGGCATATATGGCTACACCTTC
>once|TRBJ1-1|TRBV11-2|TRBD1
CASSLENRQGPLNTETFF
TGTGCCAGCAGCTTGGAAAATAGACAGGGGCCCTTGAACACTGAAACTTTTTTT
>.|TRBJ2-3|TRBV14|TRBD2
CANSHNRFSGGAGDTQYF
TGTGCCAACAGCCATAACCGATTTAGCGGGGGGGCCGGAGATACGCAGTATTTT